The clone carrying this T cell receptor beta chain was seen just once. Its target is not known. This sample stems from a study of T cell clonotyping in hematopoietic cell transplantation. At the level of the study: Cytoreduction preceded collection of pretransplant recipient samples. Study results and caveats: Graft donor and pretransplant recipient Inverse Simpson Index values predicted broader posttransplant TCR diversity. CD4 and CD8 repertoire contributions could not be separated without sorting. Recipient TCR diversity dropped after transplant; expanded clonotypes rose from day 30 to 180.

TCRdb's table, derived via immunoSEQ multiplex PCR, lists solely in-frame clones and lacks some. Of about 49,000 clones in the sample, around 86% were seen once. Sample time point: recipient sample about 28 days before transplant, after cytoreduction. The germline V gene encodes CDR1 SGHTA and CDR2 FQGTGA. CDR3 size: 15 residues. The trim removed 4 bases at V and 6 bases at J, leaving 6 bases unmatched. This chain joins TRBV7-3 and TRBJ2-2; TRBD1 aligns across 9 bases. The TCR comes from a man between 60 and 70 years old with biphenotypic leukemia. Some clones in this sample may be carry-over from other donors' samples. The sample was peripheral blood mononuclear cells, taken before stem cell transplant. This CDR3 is CASSSPGTGSGELFF. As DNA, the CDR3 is TGTGCCAGCAGCTCGCCCGGGACAGGGTCCGGGGAGCTGTTTTTT.